The 25 T cell receptor beta chains below all came from one sample that was sequenced in a study of T cell repertoires in cytomegalovirus infection. Their specific antigens are unknown. TCRdb reprocessed the reads with MiXCR, giving one entry per CDR3 protein. The table shows roughly 90,000 distinct CDR3 sequences, with 20% to 30% occurring only once. The sample in question was CD8+ T cells from cultured PBMCs, obtained from culture after CMV antigen stimulation. The receptors stem from a human donor in good health (CMV status not recorded). Some clones in this sample may be carry-over from other donors' samples.

Regarding this clonotype: Since a much larger clone is just one base distant, this may be a read error. The gene calls are TRBV6-2 or TRBV6-3 and TRBJ1-1; D may be TRBD1 (5 bases). The CDR3 contains 16 residues. V was trimmed by 7 bases and J by 2 bases, leaving 20 bases between them. Germline CDR1 is MNHEY and CDR2 is SVGEGT. CDR3 nucleotide sequence: TGTGCCAGCATCGGACCTACGGACACAATCAACACTGAAGCTTTCTTT. Its translation: CASIGPTDTINTEAFF.

The rearrangement joins TRBV28 to TRBJ2-4, with 7 bases fitting TRBD1. Trimming at V came to 4 bases and at J to 12 bases, leaving 9 bases not matched to a gene. CDR1 and CDR2 from the germline V gene are MDHEN and SYDVKM. The CDR3 totals 13 residues. CDR3 amino acids: CASSSHGQETQYF. CDR3 sequence (DNA): TGTGCCAGCAGTTCCCATGGACAGGAGACTCAGTACTTC. The full variable domain, in which reference TRBV28 and TRBJ2-4 provide the parts outside the CDR3, is DVKVTQSSRYLVKRTGEKVFLECVQDMDHENMFWYRQDPGLGLRLIYFSYDVKMKEKGDIPEGYSVSREKKERFSLILESASTNQTSMYLCASSSHGQETQYFGAGTRLSVL.

There are many counts of this clonotype. Its ends do not fully match the called genes, so a read error is possible. The genes are TRBV4-1 and TRBJ2-7; D is unresolved. Germline CDR1 reads MGHRA; CDR2 reads YSYEKL. The CDR3 length is 13 residues. For the CDR3, the DNA is TGCGCCAGCAGCCAAGATCTCTCCAACGAGCAGTACTTC. It encodes CASSQDLSNEQYF.

This clonotype has just one count. This chain links TRBV20-1 with TRBJ2-5, with D perhaps matching TRBD2 (6 bases). Germline CDR1 DFQATT, CDR2 SNEGSKA (reference sequence). V shed 0 bases and J shed 0 bases, with 17 bases lying between them. The CDR3 spans 17 residues. DNA of the CDR3: TGCAGTGCTAGAGACTTTATAGGCGGGGTGTACCAAGAGACCCAGTACTTC. Translating gives CSARDFIGGVYQETQYF.

The sample holds a few counts of this clonotype. The chain couples TRBV29-1 to TRBJ2-1, with 12 bases fitting TRBD2. V shed 5 bases, J shed 7 bases, and the junction held 6 bases outside the gene matches. The germline CDR1 and CDR2 sequences are SQVTM and ANQGSEA. The CDR3 is 14 amino acids. The CDR3 protein is CSVTGTSGLNEQFF. In DNA, the CDR3 is TGCAGCGTTACCGGGACTAGCGGGCTGAATGAGCAGTTCTTC.

This clonotype was observed a handful of times. The chain carries TRBV15 and TRBJ2-7; D uncertain. The CDR3 is 14 amino acids. Germline-derived CDR1 and CDR2 are LNHNV and YYDKDF (reference sequence). The V gene lost 8 bases and the J gene lost 0 bases, with 14 bases spanning the gap. The CDR3 spells CATRNSSSSYEQYF. DNA for the CDR3: TGTGCCACCCGCAACAGTTCCTCCTCCTACGAGCAGTACTTC.

This clonotype was observed a few times. This sequence joins TRBV6-1 and TRBJ2-7; possibly TRBD2 for D (6 bases). CDR3 length equals 13 residues. Per germline, CDR1 MNHNS and CDR2 SASEGT. Between the trimmed V and J ends, which lost 10 bases and 5 bases, there was a span of 18 bases. CDR3: CATLGGGGHEQYF. The CDR3 DNA is TGTGCCACTCTCGGCGGAGGAGGGCACGAGCAGTACTTC.

This clonotype was observed at least ten times. The chain joins TRBV7-2 to TRBJ2-7; 15 bases align to TRBD2. The V and J ends lost 4 bases and 5 bases, in that order; junction bases with no gene match: 12. CDR1 and CDR2 (germline): SGHTA, FQGNSA. The CDR3 totals 18 residues. CDR3 DNA sequence: TGTGCCAGCAGCTCCCAGGGGGGACTAGCGGGAGGATTCCACGAGCAGTACTTC. Its protein is CASSSQGGLAGGFHEQYF.

This clonotype occurred once. Given a much more abundant clone one base away, this may be a read error. J is TRBJ1-2 and V is TRBV7-9; TRBD1 might be the D (5 bases). The V and J ends lost 2 bases and 2 bases respectively, with 12 bases between them. CDR1 SEHNR and CDR2 FQNEAQ come from the germline V gene (reference sequence). The CDR3 is made up of 15 amino acids. The chain's CDR3 is CASSLIGAGNYGYTF. DNA for the CDR3: TGTGCCAGCAGCTTAATAGGTGCAGGGAACTATGGCTACACCTTC.

The gene calls are TRBV4-3 and TRBJ1-2; D is ambiguous. Germline V CDR1 and CDR2: LGHNA, YSLEER. This CDR3 has 15 residues. V dropped 0 bases and J dropped 8 bases, with 16 bases sitting between them. CDR3 coding DNA: TGCGCCAGCAGCCAAGATGGCCGGGAATCTGTGGGCTACACCTTC. It specifies CASSQDGRESVGYTF.

This clonotype was detected a few times. The J gene is TRBJ1-6, the V gene TRBV12-3 or TRBV12-4; D might be TRBD1 (5 bases). The V end lost 8 bases, the J end lost 9 bases, and 17 bases lay between the germline ends. The CDR3 runs to 14 residues. The CDR3 is CASSGSPSSSPLHF. The CDR3 DNA follows: TGTGCCAGCTCAGGGTCCCCATCGAGTTCACCCCTCCACTTT.

This clonotype was seen once. The chain joins TRBV28 to TRBJ1-5; TRBD1 matches 9 bases. This CDR3 is built from 18 residues. Germline V gene data show CDR1 as MDHEN and CDR2 as SYDVKM. With V trimmed by 10 bases and J by 4 bases, 20 bases remained unmatched. The CDR3 loop reads CATRDFWPWTGVNQPQHF. DNA of the CDR3: TGTGCCACCAGGGACTTTTGGCCCTGGACAGGGGTGAATCAGCCCCAGCATTTT.

This clonotype was detected a few times. The chain links TRBV7-9 to TRBJ2-7; 13 bases line up with TRBD2. CDR1 and CDR2 from the germline V gene are SEHNR and FQNEAQ (reference sequence). Losses at the gene ends were 0 bases for V and 5 bases for J; bases not matched to a gene: 7. The CDR3 sequence is 17 residues long. The CDR3 nucleotides read TGTGCCAGCAGCTTAGCGACTAGCGGGGGGCCTCGACACGAGCAGTACTTC. This codes for CASSLATSGGPRHEQYF.

The chain links TRBV9 to TRBJ2-6; D is possibly TRBD1 (6 bases). V shed 6 bases and J shed 1 base, with 8 bases lying between them. The CDR3 is 14 amino acids. Germline V gene sequence: CDR1 SGDLS, CDR2 YYNGEE. CDR3 DNA sequence: TGTGCCAGCACAAGGGGGTCTGGGGCCAACGTCCTGACTTTC. Amino acids: CASTRGSGANVLTF.

This clonotype came up once. The genes are TRBV9 and TRBJ2-1, with D maybe TRBD1 (8 bases). This CDR3 contains 15 residues. Germline V gives CDR1 SGDLS, CDR2 YYNGEE. V lost 3 bases to trimming and J lost 1 base, with 11 bases between them. The chain's CDR3 is CASSDRGGSYNEQFF. CDR3 sequence (DNA): TGTGCCAGCAGCGACAGGGGGGGGTCCTACAATGAGCAGTTCTTC.

The rearrangement links TRBV27 to TRBJ2-2; D unclear. The CDR3 runs to 17 residues. V lost 2 bases and J 1 base, leaving 14 bases between the germline ends. CDR1 and CDR2 (germline): MNHEY, SMNVEV (reference sequence). The chain's CDR3 is CASSLQVPVQNTGELFF. The CDR3 DNA is TGTGCCAGCAGTTTACAGGTTCCTGTGCAGAACACCGGGGAGCTGTTTTTT.

This clonotype was detected ten times or more. J is TRBJ2-1 and V is TRBV7-9; 9 bases match TRBD2. The length of the CDR3 is 16 residues. Germline CDR1 is SEHNR and CDR2 is FQNEAQ (reference sequence). With 5 bases clipped from V and 2 bases from J, the junction kept 7 bases outside the gene matches. This CDR3 reads CASSDTGGRAYNEQFF. In DNA form, the CDR3 reads TGTGCCAGCAGCGACACGGGCGGGAGGGCCTACAATGAGCAGTTCTTC.

CDR3 loop: CASSGIGLYGYTF. The CDR3 DNA follows: TGTGCCAGCTCCGGGATAGGGCTCTATGGCTACACCTTC. This chain connects TRBV6-2 or TRBV6-3 to TRBJ1-2; D gene uncertain. Germline V CDR1 and CDR2: MNHEY, SVGEGT. Trimming took off 8 bases at V and 4 bases at J, with 14 bases between the two ends. The CDR3 contains 13 residues.

This clonotype was seen only a few times. V usage is TRBV27 and J usage is TRBJ1-5; 7 nucleotides agree with TRBD1. Germline V lookup: CDR1 MNHEY, CDR2 SMNVEV (reference sequence). Trimming removed 2 bases from V and 2 bases from J; junction bases left unmatched: 3. The CDR3 sequence is 15 residues long. This CDR3 is CASSLTGAGNQPQHF. The CDR3, as DNA: TGTGCCAGCAGTTTAACAGGGGCTGGCAATCAGCCCCAGCATTTT.

To note about this clonotype: This may be a read error: a much more frequent sequence differs by one nucleotide. This chain joins TRBV27 and TRBJ1-6; no reliable D call. CDR3 size: 14 residues. Germline V gene data show CDR1 as MNHEY and CDR2 as SMNVEV (reference sequence). The CDR3 nucleotides read TGTGCCAGCAGTTTAGTTCAGTATAATTCACCCCTCCGCTTT. Its protein product is CASSLVQYNSPLRF.

This clonotype appeared a few times. The chain recombines TRBV5-1 with TRBJ1-1; tentative D call: TRBD1 (5 bases). The ends were cut back, 0 bases at V and 0 bases at J, with 24 bases in the middle. The CDR3 loop spans 20 amino acids. Germline CDR1 and CDR2: SGHRS and YFSETQ. In DNA, the CDR3 is TGCGCCAGCAGCTTGGGTCTCCCGGGGCTAGGTGATCCTATGAACACTGAAGCTTTCTTT. This codes for CASSLGLPGLGDPMNTEAFF.

The genes are TRBV7-9 and TRBJ2-6, with a weak D call TRBD1 (6 bases). Germline CDR1 reads SEHNR; CDR2 reads FQNEAQ (reference sequence). CDR3 length: 19 residues. V was clipped by 5 bases and J by 0 bases, with 20 bases between them. The chain's CDR3 is CASSHTGAGEGSGANVLTF. In nucleotides, the CDR3 is TGTGCCAGCAGCCATACAGGCGCAGGGGAAGGCTCTGGGGCCAACGTCCTGACTTTC. The complete variable domain, with remaining parts taken from reference TRBV7-9 and TRBJ2-6, reads DTGVSQNPRHKITKRGQNVTFRCDPISEHNRLYWYRQTLGQGPEFLTYFQNEAQLEKSRLLSDRFSAERPKGSFSTLEIQRTEQGDSAMYLCASSHTGAGEGSGANVLTFGAGSRLTVL.

This clonotype occurred a few times. The V gene is TRBV29-1, the J gene TRBJ2-6; 10 positions match TRBD1. The germline CDR1 and CDR2 sequences are SQVTM and ANQGSEA. The length of the CDR3 is 15 residues. J was trimmed by 4 bases and V by 7 bases; bases with no gene match: 7. The CDR3 nucleotides read TGCAGCGCCGGGACAGGGGAAACCGGGGCCAACGTCCTGACTTTC. Its protein is CSAGTGETGANVLTF.

This clonotype has ten or more counts. The V gene is TRBV7-2, the J gene TRBJ1-4; D is unclear. V dropped 4 bases and J dropped 0 bases, with 15 bases sitting between them. Germline CDR1 reads SGHTA; CDR2 reads FQGNSA. This CDR3 is built from 17 residues. CDR3 bases: TGTGCCAGCAGCTCCACATATGGAACCGCAACTAATGAAAAACTGTTTTTT. Amino acid sequence: CASSSTYGTATNEKLFF.

This chain connects TRBV28 to TRBJ1-2, with 12 nucleotides matching TRBD1. The CDR3 sequence is 14 residues long. Germline-derived CDR1 and CDR2 are MDHEN and SYDVKM. Unmatched junction bases numbered 4, after V lost 8 bases and J lost 3 bases. The CDR3 bases are TGTGCCAGCGGGGACAGGGGGCGTTACTATGGCTACACCTTC. Translation: CASGDRGRYYGYTF.